What follows is one T cell receptor beta chain and its context. The antigen is undetermined. The data were produced by immunoSEQ multiplex PCR, yet TCRdb's version contains in-frame clones alone and is incomplete. The table has some 200,000 clones, just over 90% seen once. The germline CDR1 and CDR2 sequences are MNHEY and SMNVEV (reference sequence). The CDR3 spans 18 residues. Trimming removed 2 bases from V and 2 bases from J; junction bases left unmatched: 7. This sample was included in a study of T cell responses to AZD1222 COVID-19 vaccine. Points from the study as a whole: Mostly white British, mostly female donors; authors suggested clonal diversity may be underestimated.

The V gene is TRBV27, the J gene TRBJ2-6; 9 bases match TRBD1. Sample: peripheral blood, taken 28 days after the second dose of the MenACWY control vaccine. This receptor was identified in an adult who received the MenACWY meningococcal vaccine as a control. The CDR3 protein is CASSLEGQGLTGANVLTF. CDR3 bases: TGTGCCAGCAGTTTAGAGGGACAGGGACTAACTGGGGCCAACGTCCTGACTTTC.